The 5 T cell receptor beta chains reported below all come from one sample, sequenced in a study of shared clonotypes between healthy human individuals. Cells designated naive CD8 were CD45RO-negative and were positively selected for CCR7, with terminally differentiated effector memory CD45RA+ cells excluded. This table comes from immunoSEQ multiplex PCR, and its TCRdb copy is limited to in-frame clones, with some not included. The table lists 2 million or so clones, over 85% of them singletons. Sequenced material: naive CD8+ T cells sorted from blood. These receptors were taken from a young man in good health.

This rearrangement joins TRBV4-1 to TRBJ2-1, with TRBD2 matching 9 bases. CDR1 MGHRA and CDR2 YSYEKL come from the germline V gene. After removal of 4 bases from V and 7 bases from J, the junction contained 8 bases not matched to a gene. The CDR3 contains 15 residues. This chain's CDR3 is CASSPRGGGGNEQFF. CDR3 DNA sequence: TGCGCCAGCAGCCCGCGGGGGGGAGGAGGAAATGAGCAGTTCTTC.

In DNA, the CDR3 is TGTGCCAGCAGCTTGGCGGAGTCTTCTAGCAATCAGCCCCAGCATTTT. This encodes CASSLAESSSNQPQHF. The rearrangement uses TRBV5-6 and TRBJ1-5, with D hard to call. This CDR3 spans 16 amino acids. V was cut by 0 bases and J by 0 bases, with 10 bases left in between. Germline CDR1 is SGHDT and CDR2 is YYEEEE.

V gene TRBV25-1 combines with J gene TRBJ1-2; possible D gene TRBD1, 5 bases. The V gene's germline CDR1 is MGHDK and CDR2 SYGVNS. This CDR3 has 13 residues. The V end lost 4 bases, the J end lost 6 bases, and 12 bases lay between the germline ends. For the CDR3, the DNA is TGTGCCAGCAGTGTGGGGGGAAAGGATGGCTACACCTTC. Its translation is CASSVGGKDGYTF.

The chain has TRBV5-8 and TRBJ2-5; no clear D gene. This CDR3 comprises 12 residues. Germline V gives CDR1 SGHTS, CDR2 YDEGEE. Trimming removed 7 bases at V and 5 bases at J, with 12 bases between. CDR3 loop: CASEDGRETQYF. The DNA for the CDR3 is TGTGCCAGCGAAGATGGACGGGAGACCCAGTACTTC.

This chain links TRBV6-6 with TRBJ2-1; D is unresolved. The CDR3 loop spans 16 amino acids. V shed 6 bases and J shed 4 bases, with 19 bases lying between them. Germline loops: CDR1 MNHNY, CDR2 SVGAGI (reference sequence). The CDR3: CASSYTQRPLYNEQFF. CDR3 DNA sequence: TGTGCCAGCAGCTACACGCAGCGCCCTCTGTACAATGAGCAGTTCTTC.